This T cell receptor (beta chain) was retrieved from a study of blood T cell repertoires in COVID-19. Study information: Acute-phase and convalescent COVID-19 samples originated in the United States, Italy and Spain.

This study enrolled people aged 18 to 89 from around 25 US geographic areas. Participant reports of clinical history set cohort assignment. In the source study's methods: Using reference gene primer amplification, nucleated cell counts were estimated. Generated by immunoSEQ multiplex PCR, the TCRdb table keeps only in-frame clones and is missing some. V and J calls and clone size come straight from that table; D and trimming were deduced from the DNA. The sample contains about 300,000 clones, less than 85% of which appear only once. The V gene's germline CDR1 is SGHRS and CDR2 YFSETQ. Germline trimming cut 4 bases from V and 3 bases from J; bases unmatched to any gene: 2. This CDR3 is built from 14 residues.

The rearrangement joins TRBV5-1 to TRBJ2-2; TRBD2 agrees at 8 bases. The TCR comes from a woman aged 45-60 years who had recovered from COVID-19. The sequenced sample was PBMCs or T cells enriched from blood (not recorded which). This chain's CDR3 is CASSPGRDTGELFF. Here the CDR3 DNA reads TGCGCCAGCAGCCCCGGGAGGGACACCGGGGAGCTGTTTTTT.